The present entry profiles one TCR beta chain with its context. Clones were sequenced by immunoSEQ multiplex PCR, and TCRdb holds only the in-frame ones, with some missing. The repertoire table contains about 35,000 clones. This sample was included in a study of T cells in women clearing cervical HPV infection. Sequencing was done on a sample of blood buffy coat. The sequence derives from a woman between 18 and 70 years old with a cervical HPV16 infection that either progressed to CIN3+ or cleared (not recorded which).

Here the CDR3 reads CASARTGRTGELFF. CDR3 bases read: TGTGCCAGTGCCCGGACAGGGAGAACCGGGGAG. The chain employs TRBV19 and TRBJ2-2, with 8 positions matching TRBD1. The read stops 3 residues short of the end of the CDR3; the missing end is completed from the germline J gene. From germline, CDR1 is LNHDA and CDR2 SQIVND (reference sequence). This CDR3 region has 14 residues. V was pared by 8 bases and J by 5 bases, with 7 bases of the junction left unmatched.